This entry lists 27 T cell receptor beta chains sequenced from one sample in a study of blood T cells in healthy people across ages. The second PCR ran about 6 to 12 cycles with a sample-barcoded 5' primer and J-beta primers. From the 5' RACE reads, TCRdb called clonotypes with MiXCR, one entry per CDR3 protein. The sample includes about 780,000 distinct CDR3 sequences, around 62% of them seen just once. Input material: blood. These receptors were obtained from a man aged 25 to 40 in good health.

This clonotype was counted only a few times. The gene calls are TRBV6-5 and TRBJ2-6; 7 nucleotides align to TRBD1. This CDR3 comprises 16 residues. Germline CDR1 reads MNHEY; CDR2 reads SVGAGI. V lost 2 bases to trimming and J lost 1 base; unmatched junction nucleotides: 2. CDR3 coding DNA: TGTGCCAGCAGTTACGACAGGGCGTCTGGGGCCAACGTCCTGACTTTC. This translates into CASSYDRASGANVLTF.

The chain has TRBV28 and TRBJ2-3; 8 bases align to TRBD1. The CDR3 has 15 amino acids. Trimming took 3 bases from V and 8 from J; bases not matched to a gene: 10. Looked up from germline, CDR1 is MDHEN and CDR2 is SYDVKM. The CDR3 region has the DNA TGTGCCAGCAGTTTTGCAGGGCAGGGGGCACGTACGCAGTATTTT. It codes for CASSFAGQGARTQYF. Together with reference TRBV28 and TRBJ2-3, the CDR3 gives the full variable domain: DVKVTQSSRYLVKRTGEKVFLECVQDMDHENMFWYRQDPGLGLRLIYFSYDVKMKEKGDIPEGYSVSREKKERFSLILESASTNQTSMYLCASSFAGQGARTQYFGPGTRLTVL.

The chain links TRBV20-1 to TRBJ1-5; 10 positions agree with TRBD1. This CDR3 comprises 15 residues. The V gene's germline CDR1 is DFQATT and CDR2 SNEGSKA (reference sequence). V gave up 6 bases and J gave up 8 bases; unmatched junction bases: 13. The CDR3 coding sequence is TGCAGTGCGCCCCGGGGGACAGGGGAGGTGGAGCCCCAGCATTTT. Its translation is CSAPRGTGEVEPQHF.

The chain employs TRBV4-2 and TRBJ1-2; D gene ambiguous. CDR1 and CDR2 from the germline V gene are LGHNA and YNFKEQ. The V end was cut by 1 base, the J end by 6 bases, with 9 bases between. The CDR3 extends over 13 amino acids. The CDR3 DNA sequence: TGTGCCAGCAGCCAAGGCCGAACGAATGGCTACACCTTC. This encodes CASSQGRTNGYTF.

The gene calls are TRBV20-1 and TRBJ2-3; TRBD1 matches 7 bases. Germline assignment: CDR1 DFQATT and CDR2 SNEGSKA (reference sequence). There are 14 residues in the CDR3. The J segment lost 2 bases and the V segment lost 4 bases, leaving 6 bases of the junction unmatched. CDR3 coding DNA: TGCAGTGCTACACTTACAGGGGTCACAGATACGCAGTATTTT. Protein product: CSATLTGVTDTQYF.

J is TRBJ2-1 and V is TRBV5-6; no clear D. CDR1 is SGHDT and CDR2 is YYEEEE in the germline V gene. Trimming removed 1 base from V and 3 bases from J, with 8 bases in between. This CDR3 contains 14 residues. CDR3 protein: CASSLQQLYNEQFF. Here the CDR3 DNA reads TGTGCCAGCAGCTTGCAGCAACTCTACAATGAGCAGTTCTTC.

The rearrangement joins TRBV9 to TRBJ2-4, with TRBD1 identical over 10 bases. J lost 8 bases, V lost 3 bases, and 11 bases had no gene match. This CDR3 region has 16 residues. Germline CDR1 is SGDLS and CDR2 is YYNGEE. The CDR3 loop reads CASSAGQGIDRDIQYF. The DNA of the CDR3 is TGTGCCAGCAGCGCGGGACAGGGGATCGATAGAGACATTCAGTACTTC.

The table lists this clonotype with a few counts. CDR3 bases: TGCAGTGCTGACAGGGGGTTAGCCAAAAACATTCAGTACTTC. It yields the protein CSADRGLAKNIQYF. The rearrangement joins TRBV20-1 to TRBJ2-4, with TRBD1 identical over 9 bases. V dropped 5 bases and J dropped 0; count of bases not matched to a gene: 2. This CDR3 is 14 amino acids long. Germline CDR1 and CDR2: DFQATT and SNEGSKA (reference sequence).

Details on this clonotype: A much more abundant neighbour one base away suggests this may be a read error. J is TRBJ2-1 and V is TRBV7-6, with 9 bases identical to TRBD1. With 3 bases clipped from V and 10 bases from J, the junction kept 7 bases outside the gene matches. Germline V gives CDR1 SGHVS, CDR2 FNYEAQ. The CDR3 runs to 14 residues. CDR3 DNA: TGTGCCAGCAGCTTGGACAGGGGACCCTACGAGCAGTTCTTC. It specifies CASSLDRGPYEQFF. Supplemented by reference TRBV7-6 and TRBJ2-1, the full variable domain reads GAGVSQSPRYKVTKRGQDVALRCDPISGHVSLYWYRQALGQGPEFLTYFNYEAQQDKSGLPNDRFSAERPEGSISTLTIQRTEQRDSAMYRCASSLDRGPYEQFFGPGTRLTVL.

This clonotype was detected only a few times. V usage is TRBV20-1 and J usage is TRBJ1-2; TRBD1 is a possible D gene (5 bases). The CDR3 length is 13 residues. The V end lost 6 bases, the J end lost 6 bases, and 17 bases lay between the germline ends. The germline gives CDR1 DFQATT, CDR2 SNEGSKA (reference sequence). CDR3 region: CSALGGGANGYTF. As DNA, the CDR3 is TGCAGTGCCCTCGGGGGAGGGGCTAATGGCTACACCTTC.

The chain has TRBV5-1 and TRBJ2-5; possibly TRBD1 or TRBD2 for D (5 bases each). Deletions cut 0 bases from V and 11 bases from J, with 17 bases between. Germline V gene data show CDR1 as SGHRS and CDR2 as YFSETQ. This CDR3 spans 14 amino acids. CDR3 nucleotide sequence: TGCGCCAGCAGCTTGGGACGGGGTCTGGGGGAGCAGTACTTC. Its translation: CASSLGRGLGEQYF.

The chain recombines TRBV20-1 with TRBJ2-1, with D hard to call. Trimming pared 6 bases from V and 8 bases from J, leaving 14 bases between. This CDR3 is 12 amino acids long. The germline V gene encodes CDR1 DFQATT and CDR2 SNEGSKA (reference sequence). CDR3 in amino acids: CSAPPGVDEQFF. The DNA of the CDR3 is TGCAGTGCCCCCCCCGGAGTAGATGAGCAGTTCTTC.

This clonotype was counted only a few times. The chain recombines TRBV5-1 with TRBJ2-4, with 7 bases identical to TRBD1. The J segment lost 2 bases and the V segment lost 4 bases, leaving 6 bases of the junction unmatched. This CDR3 spans 15 amino acids. Germline assignment: CDR1 SGHRS and CDR2 YFSETQ. DNA for the CDR3: TGCGCCAGCAGCAACTCGACAGGGACCAAAAACATTCAGTACTTC. Its translation is CASSNSTGTKNIQYF.

The CDR3 DNA reads as TGTGCCAGCAGCTTAGATCGCGGGACAGGGCGCAATGAGCAGTTCTTC. Translating gives CASSLDRGTGRNEQFF. V is TRBV7-2 and J is TRBJ2-1; 9 bases are a match to TRBD1. Germline trimming cut 1 base from V and 6 bases from J; bases unmatched to any gene: 7. The germline gives CDR1 SGHTA, CDR2 FQGNSA. The CDR3 totals 16 residues.

The CDR3 region is CASSVRMGNPPLHF. CDR3 coding DNA: TGTGCCAGCAGCGTCCGGATGGGCAATCCACCCCTCCACTTT. The chain recombines TRBV9 with TRBJ1-6; no definite D call. Germline V gene sequence: CDR1 SGDLS, CDR2 YYNGEE. Trimming took off 2 bases at V and 11 bases at J, with 14 bases between the two ends. The CDR3 contains 14 residues.

For the CDR3, the DNA is TGCGCCAGCAGGGGGGAAGGGACAGTTAGCGTGGATACGCAGTATTTT. It is translated as CASRGEGTVSVDTQYF. The J gene is TRBJ2-3, the V gene TRBV5-1; the match to TRBD1 covers 7 bases. Looked up from germline, CDR1 is SGHRS and CDR2 is YFSETQ. The CDR3 runs to 16 residues. V lost 5 bases, J lost 6 bases, and 15 bases stayed unmatched.

The gene calls are TRBV6-2 or TRBV6-3 and TRBJ2-1, with 9 positions matching TRBD1. V lost 3 bases to trimming and J lost 9 bases; unmatched junction nucleotides: 9. CDR3 size: 15 residues. CDR1 and CDR2 (germline): MNHEY, SVGEGT. The CDR3 coding sequence is TGTGCCAGCAGTTATCGGGACAGGGTTTATGGTGAGCAGTTCTTC. It translates to CASSYRDRVYGEQFF.

This clonotype was found many times. The chain links TRBV27 to TRBJ1-2; the match to TRBD1 covers 9 bases. Germline CDR1 reads MNHEY; CDR2 reads SMNVEV (reference sequence). This CDR3 contains 14 residues. The ends lost 6 bases at V and 4 bases at J; junction bases unmatched: 6. CDR3 DNA: TGTGCCAGCAGACAGGGGGCAGATGGCTATGGCTACACCTTC. Translation gives CASRQGADGYGYTF.

The V call is TRBV3-1, the J call TRBJ1-1; 9 bases agree with TRBD1. V dropped 3 bases and J dropped 4; count of bases not matched to a gene: 3. This CDR3 has 14 residues. Germline V lookup: CDR1 LGHDT, CDR2 YNNKEL (reference sequence). CDR3 nucleotide sequence: TGTGCCAGCAGCCAGGCGGACAGGGGCACTGAAGCTTTCTTT. Amino acid sequence: CASSQADRGTEAFF.

This clonotype turned up a few times. The chain couples TRBV7-6 to TRBJ2-1; no definite D call. Trimming pared 3 bases from V and 8 bases from J, leaving 11 bases between. The CDR3 is 13 residues long. In germline, CDR1 is SGHVS, CDR2 FNYEAQ. CDR3 sequence: CASSFPPADEQFF. In DNA, the CDR3 is TGTGCCAGCAGCTTCCCCCCGGCGGATGAGCAGTTCTTC. Looking up the rest from reference TRBV7-6 and TRBJ2-1 gives the full variable domain: GAGVSQSPRYKVTKRGQDVALRCDPISGHVSLYWYRQALGQGPEFLTYFNYEAQQDKSGLPNDRFSAERPEGSISTLTIQRTEQRDSAMYRCASSFPPADEQFFGPGTRLTVL.

The V call is TRBV5-6, the J call TRBJ2-2, with D maybe TRBD1 (7 bases). CDR1 SGHDT and CDR2 YYEEEE come from the germline V gene. This CDR3 spans 16 amino acids. V lost 2 bases to trimming and J lost 0 bases, with 11 bases between them. DNA for the CDR3: TGTGCCAGCAGCTTCGCAGGGGGGCCGAACACCGGGGAGCTGTTTTTT. It translates to CASSFAGGPNTGELFF.

The rearrangement uses TRBV12-3 or TRBV12-4 and TRBJ2-3; D is unclear. The CDR3 contains 15 residues. The V end lost 5 bases, the J end lost 4 bases, and 16 bases lay between the germline ends. The DNA of the CDR3 is TGTGCCAGCAGTAAACCTCTTGGGGTCCCAGATACGCAGTATTTT. Its protein is CASSKPLGVPDTQYF.

Only a few counts were recorded for this clonotype. The DNA of the CDR3 is TGCAGTGCTCCGGGACAGGGGGTTACCTACGAGCAGTACTTC. This gives the protein CSAPGQGVTYEQYF. The J gene is TRBJ2-7, the V gene TRBV20-1; TRBD1 matches 11 bases. The V gene's germline CDR1 is DFQATT and CDR2 SNEGSKA (reference sequence). The CDR3 runs to 14 residues. V was clipped by 5 bases and J by 2 bases; unmatched bases: 5.

In this sample, this clonotype turned up once. V usage is TRBV10-2 and J usage is TRBJ2-7; a possible D gene is TRBD2 (5 bases). V was pared by 10 bases and J by 7 bases, with 11 bases between. Germline loops: CDR1 WSHSY, CDR2 SAAADI. This CDR3 has 10 residues. The CDR3 spells CATLGGEQYF. The CDR3 DNA reads as TGCGCCACCTTAGGCGGGGAGCAGTACTTC.

A word on this clonotype: At one boundary the junction diverges from the germline segment, which might be a read error. V usage is TRBV12-3 or TRBV12-4 and J usage is TRBJ1-2; no clear D gene. The CDR3 has 14 residues. CDR3 protein: CASSPKAANSGYTF. Written as DNA, the CDR3 is TGTGCCAGCAGTCCCAAGGCAGCTAACTCTGGCTACACCTTC.

The CDR3 loop reads CSVSRGEKLFF. CDR3 bases: TGCAGCGTTTCACGGGGTGAAAAACTGTTTTTT. The chain employs TRBV29-1 and TRBJ1-4; D remains unclear. Germline V CDR1 and CDR2: SQVTM, ANQGSEA. This CDR3 is built from 11 residues. V lost 5 bases to trimming and J lost 7 bases, with 8 bases between them.

The chain employs TRBV3-1 and TRBJ2-7, with D unresolved. This CDR3 is built from 15 residues. CDR1 is LGHDT, CDR2 YNNKEL, per germline (reference sequence). Trimming left V 0 bases short and J 3 bases short, with 12 bases between. The CDR3 coding sequence is TGTGCCAGCAGCCAAGACGCAGCGAGCGACTACGAGCAGTACTTC. Encoded protein: CASSQDAASDYEQYF.